A selection of T cell receptor beta chains follows, all from one sample in a study of cytomegalovirus exposure and HLA in healthy donors. Data came from immunoSEQ multiplex PCR; TCRdb stores just in-frame clones and leaves some out. This table holds around 99,000 clones, 73% found once. Specimen: PBMCs. The receptors here all came from a man aged 40-50 years in good health and CMV-seronegative. Each CDR3 is given with its conserved first and last residue. A D gene is named only where the DNA matches it firmly. Size tells how often a clone was seen (once, few, many) or the class of an expanded clone, and some rows leave it out.

clone size	J gene	D gene	V gene	CDR3 DNA	CDR3 protein
.	TRBJ2-1	TRBD2	TRBV7-9	TGTGCCAGCAGCCAAGCGGGAGGCGGGGGGCCGAGCTCCTACAATGAGCAGTTCTTC	CASSQAGGGGPSSYNEQFF
few	TRBJ2-1	.	TRBV4-1	TGCGCCAGCAGCCGACAGTACAATGAGCAGTTCTTC	CASSRQYNEQFF
once	TRBJ2-3	.	TRBV7-3	TGTGCCAGCAGTCTAGCAGGGGGGCAGGCAGATACGCAGTATTTT	CASSLAGGQADTQYF
.	TRBJ1-2	TRBD1	TRBV7-8	TGTGCCAGCAGCCGAATAGGGACAGACCCTTACAACTATGGCTACACCTTC	CASSRIGTDPYNYGYTF
.	TRBJ1-4	.	TRBV4-2	TGTGCCAGCAGCCAAGGCTTCGAGGTGTCTAATGAAAAACTGTTTTTT	CASSQGFEVSNEKLFF
.	TRBJ1-5	TRBD1	TRBV5-6	TGTGCCAGCAGCCGGGGACAGGGGTTTGAACAGCCCCAGCATTTT	CASSRGQGFEQPQHF
.	TRBJ2-5	.	TRBV21-1	TGTGCCAGCACCTATGGGGGAAAACCGGGACAGGGAATACAAGAGACCCAGTACTTC	CASTYGGKPGQGIQETQYF
.	TRBJ2-7	.	TRBV20-1	TGCAGTGCTAGACACTACGAGCAGTACTTC	CSARHYEQYF
.	TRBJ2-7	TRBD2	TRBV7-2	TGTGCCAGCAGCCCCTGGACTAGCGGGGGGAGGGAGCAGTACTTC	CASSPWTSGGREQYF
.	TRBJ2-3	TRBD2	TRBV7-3	TGTGCCAGCAGCTTAGTGGCGGGGGGTCGAGATACGCAGTATTTT	CASSLVAGGRDTQYF